This TCR beta chain comes out of a study of T cell clonotyping in hematopoietic cell transplantation. Comments on this clone: The target antigen is unknown.

General study results and limits: Graft donor and pretransplant recipient Inverse Simpson Index values predicted broader posttransplant TCR diversity. At the given depth, recipient repertoires were over 95% de novo clonotypes. Recipient TCR diversity dropped after transplant; expanded clonotypes rose from day 30 to 180. Without cell sorting, CD4 versus CD8 contributions remain unresolved.

Profiling relied on immunoSEQ multiplex PCR, and the TCRdb table lists in-frame clones only, not all of them. Seen here are 2,000 to 2,500 clones, about 94% observed once, and the top ten hold around 4.5%. This receptor was identified in a middle-aged man in good health. Some clones in this sample may be carry-over from other donors' samples. Sample: peripheral blood mononuclear cells.

CDR3 coding DNA: TGTGCCAGCAGCTTTGGAACAGGGGGCACAGATACGCAGTATTTT. Protein product: CASSFGTGGTDTQYF. The chain carries TRBV7-9 and TRBJ2-3, with 7 bases aligning to TRBD1. J gave up 1 base and V 3 bases, and 4 bases lay outside the gene matches. CDR1 is SEHNR and CDR2 is FQNEAQ in the germline V gene (reference sequence). The CDR3 totals 15 residues.